Below are 10 T cell receptor beta chains sequenced from a single sample in a study of resident and recirculating memory T cells in vitiligo. Data came from immunoSEQ multiplex PCR; TCRdb stores just in-frame clones and leaves some out. The table has more than 65,000 clones, 90% to 95% seen once; the top ten hold 4% to 5.5%. Sequences were obtained from blood. The receptors were sampled from a male donor with vitiligo.

The V call is TRBV9, the J call TRBJ2-1; 8 bases agree with TRBD2. Looked up from germline, CDR1 is SGDLS and CDR2 is YYNGEE. The CDR3 is 17 amino acids. V dropped 0 bases and J dropped 6; count of bases not matched to a gene: 11. The CDR3 coding sequence is TGTGCCAGCAGCGTAGACCAGCGGGGGCTTATAGGCAATGAGCAGTTCTTC. Translating gives CASSVDQRGLIGNEQFF.

The rearrangement links TRBV28 to TRBJ2-4; the D gene is possibly TRBD1 (6 bases). Deletions cut 7 bases from V and 2 bases from J, with 21 bases between. This CDR3 is 17 amino acids long. CDR1 and CDR2 (germline): MDHEN, SYDVKM. CDR3 in amino acids: CASMVPGQFGTKNIQYF. CDR3 coding DNA: TGTGCCAGCATGGTACCCGGACAGTTTGGAACCAAAAACATTCAGTACTTC.

The chain employs TRBV28 and TRBJ2-7, with 15 bases lining up with TRBD2. The V gene's germline CDR1 is MDHEN and CDR2 SYDVKM. The CDR3 sequence is 19 residues long. Unmatched junction bases numbered 10, after V lost 1 base and J lost 3 bases. This CDR3 is CASSLSGTSGGKTSYEQYF. Here the CDR3 DNA reads TGTGCCAGCAGTTTATCGGGGACTAGCGGGGGGAAAACGAGCTACGAGCAGTACTTC. Full variable domain (missing parts from reference TRBV28 and TRBJ2-7): DVKVTQSSRYLVKRTGEKVFLECVQDMDHENMFWYRQDPGLGLRLIYFSYDVKMKEKGDIPEGYSVSREKKERFSLILESASTNQTSMYLCASSLSGTSGGKTSYEQYFGPGTRLTVT.

V is TRBV28 and J is TRBJ1-2; 8 bases agree with TRBD1. The germline gives CDR1 MDHEN, CDR2 SYDVKM. The CDR3 length is 16 residues. The ends lost 2 bases at V and 4 bases at J; junction bases unmatched: 9. CDR3 sequence (DNA): TGTGCCAGCAGTTTAGGTTCCTCGACAGGGGCCTATGGCTACACCTTC. This sequence encodes CASSLGSSTGAYGYTF.

This chain links TRBV18 with TRBJ2-7, with 7 bases lining up with TRBD1. The CDR3 spans 16 residues. Per the germline V gene, CDR1 is KGHSH and CDR2 is LQKENI. V was pared by 0 bases and J by 4 bases, with 9 bases of the junction left unmatched. The CDR3 region is CASSPPGLGRGYEQYF. The DNA for the CDR3 is TGTGCCAGCTCACCACCTGGGCTCGGCAGGGGGTACGAGCAGTACTTC. Looking up the rest from reference TRBV18 and TRBJ2-7 gives the full variable domain: NAGVMQNPRHLVRRRGQEARLRCSPMKGHSHVYWYRQLPEEGLKFMVYLQKENIIDESGMPKERFSAEFPKEGPSILRIQQVVRGDSAAYFCASSPPGLGRGYEQYFGPGTRLTVT.

This clone was picked up one time. This sequence joins TRBV30 and TRBJ2-3; TRBD1 aligns across 9 bases. V was clipped by 8 bases and J by 2 bases; unmatched bases: 8. Per germline, CDR1 GTSNPN and CDR2 SVGIG (reference sequence). The CDR3 runs to 14 residues. The CDR3 region is CARTGGPPTDTQYF. For the CDR3, the DNA is TGTGCCCGAACAGGGGGCCCCCCCACAGATACGCAGTATTTT.

The V gene is TRBV2, the J gene TRBJ2-1, with TRBD2 matching 15 bases. Trimming at V came to 5 bases and at J to 6 bases, leaving 2 bases not matched to a gene. The CDR3 contains 15 residues. Germline V gives CDR1 SNHLY, CDR2 FYNNEI. The CDR3 DNA follows: TGTGCCAGCAGTCGGACTAGCGGGGGGGCCAATGAGCAGTTCTTC. It encodes CASSRTSGGANEQFF. Variable domain in full (rest from reference TRBV2 and TRBJ2-1): EPEVTQTPSHQVTQMGQEVILRCVPISNHLYFYWYRQILGQKVEFLVSFYNNEISEKSEIFDDQFSVERPDGSNFTLKIRSTKLEDSAMYFCASSRTSGGANEQFFGPGTRLTVL.

The rearrangement links TRBV9 to TRBJ2-2, with D possibly matching TRBD1 (6 bases). This CDR3 spans 13 amino acids. V gave up 7 bases and J gave up 2 bases, with 9 bases separating them. The V gene's germline CDR1 is SGDLS and CDR2 YYNGEE. The CDR3: CASRRGNTGELFF. The CDR3 DNA is TGTGCCAGCCGCAGGGGCAACACCGGGGAGCTGTTTTTT.

The J gene is TRBJ1-1, the V gene TRBV2; 12 bases map to TRBD1. The CDR3 spans 16 residues. Germline V gene sequence: CDR1 SNHLY, CDR2 FYNNEI. V shed 6 bases and J 4 bases; nucleotides not matched to a gene: 9. The CDR3 reads CASRSRDRGPVTEAFF. In nucleotides, the CDR3 is TGTGCCAGCAGGTCCCGGGACAGGGGGCCTGTCACTGAAGCTTTCTTT.

The chain joins TRBV10-3 to TRBJ1-6; D is ambiguous. V lost 0 bases to trimming and J lost 5 bases, with 5 bases between them. The CDR3 covers 14 residues. In germline, CDR1 is ENHRY, CDR2 SYGVKD. CDR3: CAISESYNNSPLHF. The CDR3 region has the DNA TGTGCCATCAGTGAGTCGTATAATAATTCACCCCTCCACTTT.